Included here is one T cell receptor beta chain sequence, with context. The record originates from a study of control samples from healthy donors and cancer patients. Assay: immunoSEQ multiplex PCR; the TCRdb copy retains only in-frame clones and omits some. The data hold around 120,000 clones, with around 87% observed a single time. The CDR3 runs 12 residues. V dropped 2 bases and J dropped 3 bases, with 4 bases sitting between them. Germline V gives CDR1 KGHSH, CDR2 LQKENI. Sequencing was performed on blood. This sequence originates from a man between 35 and 55 years old in good health. The chain is built from TRBV18 and TRBJ2-5, with D unresolved. The CDR3 protein is CASSPGEETQYF. In DNA form, the CDR3 reads TGTGCCAGCTCACCAGGGGAAGAGACCCAGTACTTC.